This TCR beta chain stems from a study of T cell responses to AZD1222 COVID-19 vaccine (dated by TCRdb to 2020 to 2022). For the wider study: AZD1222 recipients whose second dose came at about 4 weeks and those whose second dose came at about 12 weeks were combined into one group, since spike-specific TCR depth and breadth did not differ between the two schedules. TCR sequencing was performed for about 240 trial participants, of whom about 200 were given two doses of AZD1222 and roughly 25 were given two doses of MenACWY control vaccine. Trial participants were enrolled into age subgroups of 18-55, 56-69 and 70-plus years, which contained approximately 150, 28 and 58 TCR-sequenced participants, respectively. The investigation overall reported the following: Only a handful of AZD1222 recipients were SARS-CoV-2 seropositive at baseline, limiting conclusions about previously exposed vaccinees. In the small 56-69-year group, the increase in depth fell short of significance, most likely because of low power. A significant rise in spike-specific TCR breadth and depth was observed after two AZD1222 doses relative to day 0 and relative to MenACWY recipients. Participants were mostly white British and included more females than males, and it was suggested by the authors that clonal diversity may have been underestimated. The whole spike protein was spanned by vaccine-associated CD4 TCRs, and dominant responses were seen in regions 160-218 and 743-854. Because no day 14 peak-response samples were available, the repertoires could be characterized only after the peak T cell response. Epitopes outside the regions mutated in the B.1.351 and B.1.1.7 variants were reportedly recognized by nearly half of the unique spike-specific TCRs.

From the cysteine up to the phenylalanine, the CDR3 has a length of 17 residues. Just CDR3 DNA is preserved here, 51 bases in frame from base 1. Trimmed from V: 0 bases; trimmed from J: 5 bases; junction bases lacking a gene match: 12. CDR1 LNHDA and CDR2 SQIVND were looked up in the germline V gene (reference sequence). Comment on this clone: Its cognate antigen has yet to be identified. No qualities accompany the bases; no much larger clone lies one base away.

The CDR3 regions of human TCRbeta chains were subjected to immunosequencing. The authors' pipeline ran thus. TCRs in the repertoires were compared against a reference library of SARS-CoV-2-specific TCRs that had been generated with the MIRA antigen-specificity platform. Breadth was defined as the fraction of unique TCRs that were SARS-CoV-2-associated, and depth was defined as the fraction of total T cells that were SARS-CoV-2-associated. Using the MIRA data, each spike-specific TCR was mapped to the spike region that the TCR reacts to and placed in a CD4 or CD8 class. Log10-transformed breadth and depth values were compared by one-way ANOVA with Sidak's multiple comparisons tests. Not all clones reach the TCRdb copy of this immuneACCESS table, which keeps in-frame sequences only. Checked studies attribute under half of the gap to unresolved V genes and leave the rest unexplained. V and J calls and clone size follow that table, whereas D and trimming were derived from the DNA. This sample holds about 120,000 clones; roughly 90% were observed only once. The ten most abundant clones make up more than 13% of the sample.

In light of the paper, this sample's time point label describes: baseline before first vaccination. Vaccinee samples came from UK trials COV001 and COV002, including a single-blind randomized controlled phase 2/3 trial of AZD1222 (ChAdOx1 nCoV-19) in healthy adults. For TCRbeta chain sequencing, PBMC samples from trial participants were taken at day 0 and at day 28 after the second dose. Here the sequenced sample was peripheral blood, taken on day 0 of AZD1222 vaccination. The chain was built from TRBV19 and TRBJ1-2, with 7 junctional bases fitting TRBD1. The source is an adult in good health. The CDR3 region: CASSIDPLDRARYGYTF. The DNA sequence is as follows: TGTGCCAGTAGTATAGATCCCCTCGACAGGGCTAGGTATGGCTACACCTTC.